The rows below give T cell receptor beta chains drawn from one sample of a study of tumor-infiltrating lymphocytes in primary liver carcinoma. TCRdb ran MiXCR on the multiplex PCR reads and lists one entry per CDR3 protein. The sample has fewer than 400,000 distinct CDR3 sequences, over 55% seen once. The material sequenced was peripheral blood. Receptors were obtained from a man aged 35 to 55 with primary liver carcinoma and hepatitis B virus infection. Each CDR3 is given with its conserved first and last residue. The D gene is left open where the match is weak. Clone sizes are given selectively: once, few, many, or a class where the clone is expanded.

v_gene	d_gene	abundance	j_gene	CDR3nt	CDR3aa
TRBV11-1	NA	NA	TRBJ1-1	TGTATCAGCAGCTCGGGGGACACTGAAGCTTTCTTT	CISSSGDTEAFF
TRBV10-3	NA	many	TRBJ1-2	TGTGCCATCAGTGTGGCAGGTGGCTACACCTTC	CAISVAGGYTF
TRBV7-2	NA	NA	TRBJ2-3	TGTGCCAGCAGTATCCGGGCAGAGAATACGCAGTATTTT	CASSIRAENTQYF
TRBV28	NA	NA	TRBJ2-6	TGTGCCAGCAGTAAGAGGCTCTCTGGGGCCAACATCCTGACTTTC	CASSKRLSGANILTF
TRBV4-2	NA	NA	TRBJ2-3	TGTGCCAGCAGCCAAGATGGGCGAGGACAAGATACGCAATATTTT	CASSQDGRGQDTQYF
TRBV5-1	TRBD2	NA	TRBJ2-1	TGCGCCAGCAGCCCGACCGGGACTAGCGGCGAGCAGTTCTTC	CASSPTGTSGEQFF
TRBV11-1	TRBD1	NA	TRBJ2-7	TGTGCCAGCAGCACTAGTACGGGACAGGGAGCGTCCTACGAGCAGTACTTC	CASSTSTGQGASYEQYF
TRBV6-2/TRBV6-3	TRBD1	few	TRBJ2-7	TGTGCCAGCAGTGAACCGGGACAGGGGGCGTTCGAGCAGTACTTC	CASSEPGQGAFEQYF
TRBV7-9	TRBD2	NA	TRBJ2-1	TGTGCCAGTAGCTCGCGGGAGACCTTCTACAATGAGCAGTTCTTC	CASSSRETFYNEQFF
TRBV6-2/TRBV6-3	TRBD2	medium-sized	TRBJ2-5	TGTGCCAGCAGTTGGACTAGCGGGAGTGGAGAGACCCAGTACTTC	CASSWTSGSGETQYF
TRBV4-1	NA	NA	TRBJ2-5	TGCGCCAGCAGCCAAGATGGGCCCGGGGGCTTGGTTTCGACCCAGTACTTC	CASSQDGPGGLVSTQYF
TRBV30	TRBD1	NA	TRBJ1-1	TGTGCCTGGAGAACGACAGGGGACATTGAAGCTTTCTTT	CAWRTTGDIEAFF
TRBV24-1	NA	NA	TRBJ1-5	TGTGCCACCAGTGAAGTGGGTTATCAGCCCCAGCATTTT	CATSEVGYQPQHF
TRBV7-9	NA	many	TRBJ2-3	TGTGCCAGCAGCTTTGCGGATACGCAGTATTTT	CASSFADTQYF
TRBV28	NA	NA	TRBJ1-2	TGTGCCAGCAGTCCTGCCAACAACTATGGCTACACCTTC	CASSPANNYGYTF
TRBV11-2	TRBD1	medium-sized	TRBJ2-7	TGTGCCAGCAGCTCAGACAGGGGCGAGCAGTACTTC	CASSSDRGEQYF
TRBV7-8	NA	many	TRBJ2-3	TGTGCCAGCAGCCCTCAGGGAGGTGATTCTAGCACAGATACGCAGTATTTT	CASSPQGGDSSTDTQYF
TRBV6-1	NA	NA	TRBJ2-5	TGTGCCAGCAGTGAAAAAGTTCGACGGGGAGGCCAAGACGCCCAGTACTTC	CASSEKVRRGGQDAQYF
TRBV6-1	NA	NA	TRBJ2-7	TGTGCCAGCAGTCAAGGGACCACTAGCATCTACGAGCAGTACTTC	CASSQGTTSIYEQYF
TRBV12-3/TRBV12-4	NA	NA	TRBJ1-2	TGCGCTACCCGGGGCGGGGGTCGTTATGGCTACACCTTC	CATRGGGRYGYTF
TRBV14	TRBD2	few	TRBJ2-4	TGTGCCAGCAGCCAGGGACTAGACCTAGCCAAAAACATTCAGTACTTC	CASSQGLDLAKNIQYF
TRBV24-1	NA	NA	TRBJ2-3	TGTGCCACCAGTGGAAAGGGTAGCGGCACAGATACGCAGTATTTT	CATSGKGSGTDTQYF